This TCR beta chain was captured by sequencing in a study of blood T cell repertoires in COVID-19. The overall study: Samples came from the United States, Italy and Spain, spanning acute and convalescent COVID-19. Sources were T cells, B-cell-depleted T cells, or PBMCs; the material itself was cDNA or gDNA.

The V and J ends lost 0 bases and 6 bases respectively, with 6 bases between them. The CDR3 has 12 residues. Germline CDR1 SGHKS, CDR2 YYEKEE (reference sequence). Authors' methods: Estimation of nucleated cell counts relied on the amplification of reference gene primers. The assay was immunoSEQ multiplex PCR, and TCRdb's table has in-frame clones only and misses some. From that table come the V and J calls and clone size; the DNA was used to work out D and trimming. The sample holds 350,000 to 450,000 clones, approximately 81% seen once. This clone appeared once. V gene TRBV5-5 combines with J gene TRBJ1-1; D not resolved. The sequence was obtained from a woman in her late teens or twenties with acute or convalescent COVID-19. The specimen sequenced was peripheral blood. The CDR3 bases are TGTGCCAGCAGCTTGGGGCTCGCTGAAGCTTTCTTT. This sequence encodes CASSLGLAEAFF.